This T cell receptor beta chain stems from a study of shared clonotypes between healthy human individuals. Some clones are missing from TCRdb's copy, which holds only in-frame ones; the method was immunoSEQ multiplex PCR. The sample lists some 1 million clones, about 80% seen once, with 1.4% in the top ten. Every one of the donors was a Caucasian adult that lived in Nashville, Tennessee. Study-wide results and caveats: Naive subsets generally exceeded memory subsets in estimated richness. Sampling covered blood only; tissue repertoires likely differ.

Germline trimming cut 2 bases from V and 1 base from J; bases unmatched to any gene: 1. The CDR3 extends over 16 amino acids. Germline lookup yields CDR1 SGHVS and CDR2 FQNEAQ. In regard to this clone: Its target is unknown.

This TCR came from a man aged 18 to 30 in good health. Material: memory CD4+ T cells sorted from blood. Subset here: CD45RA-negative fraction. This chain connects TRBV7-8 to TRBJ2-7, with 14 bases identical to TRBD2. CDR3 nucleotides: TGTGCCAGCAGCTTAAGGACTAGCGGGGGGTCCTACGAGCAGTACTTC. Its translation: CASSLRTSGGSYEQYF.